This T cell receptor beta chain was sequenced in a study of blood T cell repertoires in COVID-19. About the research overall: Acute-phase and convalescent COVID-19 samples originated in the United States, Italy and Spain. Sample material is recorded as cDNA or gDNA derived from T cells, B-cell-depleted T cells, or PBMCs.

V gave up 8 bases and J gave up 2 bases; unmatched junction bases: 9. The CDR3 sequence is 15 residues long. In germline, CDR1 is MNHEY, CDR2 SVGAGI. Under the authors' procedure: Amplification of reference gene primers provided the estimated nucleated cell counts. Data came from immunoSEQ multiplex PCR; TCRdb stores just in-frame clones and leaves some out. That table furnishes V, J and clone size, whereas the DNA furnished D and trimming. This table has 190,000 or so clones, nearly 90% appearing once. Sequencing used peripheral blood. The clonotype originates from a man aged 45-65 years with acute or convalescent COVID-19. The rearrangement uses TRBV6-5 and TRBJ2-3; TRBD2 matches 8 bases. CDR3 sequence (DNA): TGTGCCAGCGGTCGTAGCGGGGCGAACACAGATACGCAGTATTTT. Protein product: CASGRSGANTDTQYF.